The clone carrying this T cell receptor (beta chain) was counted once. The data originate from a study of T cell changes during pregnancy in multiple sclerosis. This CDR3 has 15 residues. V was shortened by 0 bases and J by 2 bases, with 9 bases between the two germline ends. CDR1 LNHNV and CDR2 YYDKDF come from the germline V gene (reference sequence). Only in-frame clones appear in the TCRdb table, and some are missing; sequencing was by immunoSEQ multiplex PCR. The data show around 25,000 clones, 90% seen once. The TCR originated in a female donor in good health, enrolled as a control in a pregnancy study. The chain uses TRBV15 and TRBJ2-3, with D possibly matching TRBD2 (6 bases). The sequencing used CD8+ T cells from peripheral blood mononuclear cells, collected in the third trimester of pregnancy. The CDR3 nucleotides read TGTGCCACCAGCAGAGAGCGGGGTTACACAGATACGCAGTATTTT. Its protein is CATSRERGYTDTQYF.